This T cell receptor (beta chain) was captured in a study of T cells in tuberculosis. Per germline, CDR1 SQVTM and CDR2 ANQGSEA. After removal of 6 bases from V and 4 bases from J, the junction contained 10 bases not matched to a gene. This CDR3 has 14 residues. The data were produced by immunoSEQ multiplex PCR, yet TCRdb's version contains in-frame clones alone and is incomplete. The sample includes roughly 41,000 clones, around 93% of them seen just once. The source of this sequence is a donor aged 10 to 29 with latent tuberculosis or without tuberculosis infection. Some clones in this sample may be carry-over from other donors' samples. The V gene is TRBV29-1, the J gene TRBJ2-5, with TRBD1 matching over 8 bases. The sequencing input was PBMCs. The CDR3 region is CSVSGQGRAETQYF. The CDR3 DNA sequence: TGCAGCGTCTCCGGACAGGGACGGGCAGAGACCCAGTACTTC.